This T cell receptor (beta chain) was documented in a study of identical twins. Study conclusions and caveats: Alpha sequences out of frame and shared by twins had excess low generation probability. One should note that invariant MAIT and iNKT cells could partly confound zero-insertion analyses. The abundant beta clonotypes from cord blood had fewer insertions, and memory repertoires had none of this.

Healthy Caucasian donors formed the entire cohort. V lost 5 bases to trimming and J lost 5 bases, with 15 bases between them. The CDR3 is 14 amino acids. The germline V gene encodes CDR1 SGHAT and CDR2 FQNNGV. TCRdb re-called the 5' RACE reads with MiXCR, one entry per CDR3 protein. Of around 450,000 distinct CDR3 sequences in the sample, over 12% were seen once. This clonotype occurred a few times. Its target is not known. The sample also formed part of further work on yellow fever vaccine responses in identical twins.

What was sequenced was CD4+ T cells sorted from blood. The chain couples TRBV11-2 to TRBJ1-1, with D tentatively TRBD1 (5 bases). This TCR came from a woman younger than 35 in good health. CDR3 sequence: CASSPHPGQTEAFF. The DNA for the CDR3 is TGTGCCAGCAGCCCCCACCCGGGGCAGACTGAAGCTTTCTTT.